Presented here are 18 T cell receptor beta chains from one specimen sequenced in a study of T cells in Graves' hyperthyroidism and ophthalmopathy. Amplified TCR beta CDR3 regions derived from RNA transcripts. HTBI primers were the set used in a first-round RT-PCR of the TCR CDR3. A single record per CDR3 protein comes from TCRdb applying MiXCR to the multiplex PCR reads. The table has some 800,000 distinct CDR3 sequences, around 39% seen once. Material for sequencing was blood. The receptors originated from a man between 18 and 35 years old with Graves' hyperthyroidism.

This clonotype was observed many times. The rearrangement uses TRBV7-3 and TRBJ1-5, with 8 bases matching TRBD1. The germline CDR1 and CDR2 sequences are SGHTA and FQGTGA. The CDR3 totals 16 residues. Losses at the gene ends were 5 bases for V and 5 bases for J; bases not matched to a gene: 11. CDR3 amino acids: CASSTKDRDPYQPQHF. CDR3 sequence (DNA): TGTGCCAGCAGCACAAAGGACAGGGACCCGTATCAGCCCCAGCATTTT.

This rearrangement joins TRBV20-1 to TRBJ2-7; 8 bases fit TRBD2. Germline-derived CDR1 and CDR2 are DFQATT and SNEGSKA (reference sequence). The CDR3 loop spans 17 amino acids. With V trimmed by 5 bases and J by 0 bases, 15 bases remained unmatched. The CDR3 spells CSAPGTSITQSSYEQYF. DNA of the CDR3: TGCAGTGCTCCCGGGACTAGTATCACCCAGAGCTCCTACGAGCAGTACTTC.

This clonotype appeared a few times. The CDR3 DNA follows: TGTGCCAGCAGTTGGGACAGACGGAACACTGAAGCTTTCTTT. Protein sequence: CASSWDRRNTEAFF. V and J are TRBV12-3 or TRBV12-4 and TRBJ1-1, with 7 bases aligning to TRBD1. This CDR3 has 14 amino acids. The junction had 3 bases not matched to a gene; V was cut back by 4 bases and J by 1 base.

The J gene is TRBJ2-7, the V gene TRBV6-5; 8 bases are a match to TRBD2. With 4 bases clipped from V and 7 bases from J, the junction kept 9 bases outside the gene matches. From germline, CDR1 is MNHEY and CDR2 SVGAGI. This CDR3 has 14 residues. The CDR3 nucleotides read TGTGCCAGCAGTTTGGCGGGAGGCCGGGGGGAGCAGTACTTC. Amino acid sequence: CASSLAGGRGEQYF.

This clonotype showed up many times. The CDR3 coding sequence is TGCAGCGTTGAAGTAACTAGCAGGGGGACTGAAGCTTTCTTT. Translation: CSVEVTSRGTEAFF. The chain employs TRBV29-1 and TRBJ1-1; 7 bases match TRBD1. The CDR3 loop spans 14 amino acids. V was pared by 1 base and J by 5 bases, with 7 bases of the junction left unmatched. Germline CDR1 and CDR2: SQVTM and ANQGSEA.

The V call is TRBV9, the J call TRBJ2-2; D is perhaps TRBD1 (5 bases). The ends were cut back, 6 bases at V and 2 bases at J, with 14 bases in the middle. Germline assignment: CDR1 SGDLS and CDR2 YYNGEE. The CDR3 contains 15 residues. CDR3: CASTRRQGNTGELFF. Here the CDR3 DNA reads TGTGCCAGCACCAGAAGGCAGGGAAACACCGGGGAGCTGTTTTTT.

About this clonotype itself: A read error may be the cause here, since a much bigger clone is one base away. This sequence joins TRBV15 and TRBJ2-7, with D possibly being TRBD1 (5 bases). The CDR3 sequence is 14 residues long. Per germline, CDR1 LNHNV and CDR2 YYDKDF (reference sequence). V was clipped by 0 bases and J by 2 bases, with 8 bases between them. The CDR3 coding sequence is TGTGCCACCAGCAGAGATAAGGGGCCCTACGAGCAGTACTTC. Protein sequence: CATSRDKGPYEQYF. The whole variable domain, filled in from reference TRBV15 and TRBJ2-7, reads DAMVIQNPRYQVTQFGKPVTLSCSQTLNHNVMYWYQQKSSQAPKLLFHYYDKDFNNEADTPDNFQSRRPNTSFCFLDIRSPGLGDTAMYLCATSRDKGPYEQYFGPGTRLTVT.

A word on this clonotype: The junction differs from germline at one of its ends, possibly a read error. The CDR3 region is CASSQDEGLREQYF. The CDR3, as DNA: TGCGCCAGCAGCCAAGACGAGGGCCTGAGAGAGCAGTACTTC. V usage is TRBV7-9 and J usage is TRBJ2-7; the D gene is possibly TRBD2 (5 bases). The CDR3 runs to 14 residues. Germline CDR1 is SEHNR and CDR2 is FQNEAQ (reference sequence). The full variable domain, rest sourced from reference TRBV7-9 and TRBJ2-7, is DTGVSQNPRHKITKRGQNVTFRCDPISEHNRLYWYRQTLGQGPEFLTYFQNEAQLEKSRLLSDRFSAERPKGSFSTLEIQRTEQGDSAMYLCASSQDEGLREQYFGPGTRLTVT.

This clonotype was recorded at least ten times. The J gene is TRBJ1-4, the V gene TRBV16; no definite D call. V was trimmed by 0 bases and J by 7 bases, leaving 3 bases between them. Germline V gene sequence: CDR1 KGHSY, CDR2 FQNENV. The CDR3 contains 12 residues. This CDR3 is CASSQSPEKLFF. The CDR3 DNA reads TGTGCCAGCAGCCAATCTCCTGAAAAACTGTTTTTT.

The CDR3 DNA follows: TGTGCCAGCAGCTCGACCCGGGATAGCGGAGCCTACGAGCAGTACTTC. Protein: CASSSTRDSGAYEQYF. The V call is TRBV7-9, the J call TRBJ2-7; possible D gene TRBD2, 6 bases. V gave up 4 bases and J gave up 2 bases, with 18 bases separating them. The germline V gene has CDR1 SEHNR and CDR2 FQNEAQ (reference sequence). The CDR3 spans 16 residues.

This clonotype was seen repeatedly, ten times or more. The chain is built from TRBV29-1 and TRBJ2-5; no firm D call. This CDR3 region has 15 residues. Germline CDR1 reads SQVTM; CDR2 reads ANQGSEA. Trimming cost V 0 bases and J 1 base, with 12 bases left between them. The CDR3 is CSVEDRKVLQETQYF. For the CDR3, the DNA is TGCAGCGTTGAAGATCGGAAAGTACTCCAAGAGACCCAGTACTTC.

The genes are TRBV7-3 and TRBJ2-2; 8 nucleotides match TRBD2. Trimming took 2 bases from V and 4 from J; bases not matched to a gene: 3. Germline values: CDR1 SGHTA, CDR2 FQGTGA. The CDR3 covers 15 residues. The DNA of the CDR3 is TGTGCCAGCAGCTTAGACGGGGGGGGCACCGGGGAGCTGTTTTTT. It yields the protein CASSLDGGGTGELFF.

The sample holds one count of this clonotype. Because it lacks the conserved phenylalanine or tryptophan at the end, this CDR3 is likely a read error. The DNA is left out, because the CDR3 cannot be placed on it with certainty; the CDR3 is given as TCRdb lists it. The rearrangement joins TRBV15 to TRBJ1-6. The germline V gene encodes CDR1 LNHNV and CDR2 YYDKDF (reference sequence). The CDR3 has 8 residues if both end residues are counted. The CDR3: CATSRDTA.

The chain uses TRBV10-3 and TRBJ2-5; D assignment may be TRBD1 or TRBD2 (7 bases each). The CDR3 runs 14 residues. Per germline, CDR1 ENHRY and CDR2 SYGVKD. Trimming removed 4 bases at V and 9 bases at J, with 18 bases between. The CDR3 sequence: CAISAQGRDQPQYF. For the CDR3, the DNA is TGTGCCATCAGTGCACAGGGGAGGGATCAGCCCCAGTACTTC.

This sequence joins TRBV2 and TRBJ1-5; 12 bases line up with TRBD1. CDR1 is SNHLY and CDR2 is FYNNEI in the germline V gene. After removal of 5 bases from V and 2 bases from J, the junction contained 10 bases not matched to a gene. The CDR3 sequence is 18 residues long. The CDR3 is CASSTPGQGASGNQPQHF. CDR3 nucleotides: TGTGCCAGCAGTACACCGGGACAGGGGGCATCGGGCAATCAGCCCCAGCATTTT.

CDR3 region: CASKRTGFYEQYF. As DNA, the CDR3 is TGTGCCAGCAAGCGGACAGGATTCTACGAGCAGTACTTC. The chain joins TRBV5-2 to TRBJ2-7; the table names TRBD1, a call not compared with the DNA. TRBV5-2 is described as a pseudogene. The CDR3 contains 13 residues.

There are many counts of this clonotype. This rearrangement joins TRBV7-9 to TRBJ2-7; 7 nucleotides align to TRBD1. This CDR3 is built from 14 residues. The V gene's germline CDR1 is SEHNR and CDR2 FQNEAQ (reference sequence). V was pared by 5 bases and J by 1 base, with 5 bases of the junction left unmatched. For the CDR3, the DNA is TGTGCCAGCAGCGCCACAGGGGTATCCTACGAGCAGTACTTC. Protein sequence: CASSATGVSYEQYF.

A remark on this clonotype: Given a much more abundant clone one base away, this may be a read error. The chain joins TRBV29-1 to TRBJ1-1; 12 bases align to TRBD1. With 4 bases clipped from V and 1 base from J, the junction kept 10 bases outside the gene matches. CDR3 length equals 17 residues. Germline CDR1 and CDR2: SQVTM and ANQGSEA. The DNA of the CDR3 is TGCAGCGTTGTCCGGGACAGGGGGCTCCTGAGGAACACTGAAGCTTTCTTT. It yields the protein CSVVRDRGLLRNTEAFF.